These 30 T cell receptor beta chains originate from one sample sequenced in a study of blood T cell repertoires in COVID-19. Libraries were prepared by immunoSEQ multiplex PCR; TCRdb keeps only in-frame clonotypes and omits some of them. The table has a few hundred thousand clones, around 90% seen once. The specimen was peripheral blood. Every receptor here comes from a man aged 18 to 29 with active or convalescent COVID-19.

This clone was observed a handful of times. The chain combines TRBV5-8 with TRBJ1-1; D is possibly TRBD1 (5 bases). Germline CDR1 is SGHTS and CDR2 is YDEGEE. V lost 1 base, J lost 5 bases, and 12 bases lay in between. The CDR3 consists of 14 residues. The CDR3 nucleotides are TGTGCCAGCAGCTTGAGGTGGGGGGGAACTGAAGCTTTCTTT. Its translation: CASSLRWGGTEAFF.

In its sample, this clone was seen once. The chain has TRBV4-3 and TRBJ2-7; TRBD1 aligns across 10 bases. The CDR3 length is 15 residues. V was clipped by 1 base and J by 3 bases; unmatched bases: 3. Germline lookup yields CDR1 LGHNA and CDR2 YSLEER. The CDR3 reads CASSQVRDRGYEQYF. The CDR3 DNA reads as TGCGCCAGCAGCCAAGTTCGGGACAGGGGCTACGAGCAGTACTTC.

This clone was picked up one time. The V call is TRBV6-2 or TRBV6-3, the J call TRBJ2-1, with a weak D call TRBD2 (6 bases). The CDR3 extends over 13 amino acids. The V gene lost 2 bases and the J gene lost 8 bases, with 10 bases spanning the gap. Germline V CDR1 and CDR2: MNHEY, SVGEGT. CDR3 in amino acids: CASSYLARDEQFF. In nucleotides, the CDR3 is TGTGCCAGCAGTTACCTAGCGAGGGATGAGCAGTTCTTC.

For the CDR3, the DNA is TGTGCCACCACGACAGGCCTGGCGGGTGAGCAGTTCTTC. The encoded protein is CATTTGLAGEQFF. The genes are TRBV24-1 and TRBJ2-1; tentative D call: TRBD1 (6 bases). The CDR3 has 13 residues. Trimming removed 8 bases at V and 9 bases at J, with 16 bases between. The germline CDR1 and CDR2 sequences are KGHDR and SFDVKD.

This sequence joins TRBV11-2 and TRBJ1-6; a possible D gene is TRBD1 (5 bases). Trimming took off 0 bases at V and 9 bases at J, with 9 bases between the two ends. There are 14 residues in the CDR3. The V gene's germline CDR1 is SGHAT and CDR2 FQNNGV. The CDR3, as DNA: TGTGCCAGCAGCTTAGAGCAGGGTGGTTCACCCCTCCACTTT. It codes for CASSLEQGGSPLHF.

The gene calls are TRBV25-1 and TRBJ1-1; no clear D gene. CDR1 is MGHDK, CDR2 SYGVNS, per germline. There are 12 residues in the CDR3. With 6 bases removed from V and 1 base from J, the gap between germline ends came to 6 bases. The chain's CDR3 is CASRSGNTEAFF. In DNA, the CDR3 is TGTGCCAGCAGATCAGGGAACACTGAAGCTTTCTTT.

This chain joins TRBV6-5 and TRBJ2-7; weak D call: TRBD1 (6 bases). The CDR3 is made up of 14 amino acids. From germline, CDR1 is MNHEY and CDR2 SVGAGI. V was cut by 8 bases and J by 6 bases, with 20 bases left in between. CDR3 residues: CASGSQGKWREQYF. DNA of the CDR3: TGTGCCAGCGGGTCACAGGGAAAGTGGCGCGAGCAGTACTTC.

The chain links TRBV2 to TRBJ1-5, with TRBD1 matching over 9 bases. The CDR3 runs 15 residues. The V gene's germline CDR1 is SNHLY and CDR2 FYNNEI. The trim removed 6 bases at V and 1 base at J, leaving 4 bases unmatched. CDR3 in amino acids: CASSSTGGSNQPQHF. The CDR3 DNA is TGTGCCAGCAGCAGTACAGGGGGCAGCAATCAGCCCCAGCATTTT.

This chain links TRBV5-8 with TRBJ1-2; TRBD1 matches at 7 bases. The CDR3 is 13 amino acids. Germline CDR1 is SGHTS and CDR2 is YDEGEE. Trimming at V came to 4 bases and at J to 6 bases, leaving 6 bases not matched to a gene. The CDR3 protein is CASSSMGQNGYTF. In DNA form, the CDR3 reads TGTGCCAGCAGCAGCATGGGACAGAATGGCTACACCTTC.

The rearrangement links TRBV3-1 (or the pseudogene TRBV3-2) to TRBJ2-2; 11 nucleotides align to TRBD2. Germline CDR1 and CDR2: LGHDT and YNNKEL (reference sequence). The junction had 11 bases not matched to a gene; V was cut back by 5 bases and J by 6 bases. The CDR3 length is 17 residues. As DNA, the CDR3 is TGTGCCAGCAGCTTCCATAGCGGGAGGGGTCGGCCCGGGGAGCTGTTTTTT. Translating it yields CASSFHSGRGRPGELFF.

The chain combines TRBV4-1 with TRBJ1-2, with D uncertain. CDR3 length: 13 residues. Germline CDR1 reads MGHRA; CDR2 reads YSYEKL. Between the trimmed V and J ends, which lost 0 bases and 7 bases, there was a span of 9 bases. Here the CDR3 DNA reads TGCGCCAGCAGCCAAGATGGGAGCGCTGGCTACACCTTC. Translating it yields CASSQDGSAGYTF.

This clone was counted a few times. The chain recombines TRBV2 with TRBJ2-3, with D possibly matching TRBD2 (6 bases). CDR1 is SNHLY and CDR2 is FYNNEI in the germline V gene. The CDR3 contains 16 residues. Trimming pared 3 bases from V and 3 bases from J, leaving 16 bases between. The CDR3 reads CASSDEGGMMTDTQYF. The CDR3 region has the DNA TGTGCCAGCAGTGATGAGGGCGGGATGATGACAGATACGCAGTATTTT.

The chain employs TRBV6-5 and TRBJ1-5; possibly TRBD1 for D (5 bases). The CDR3 is 14 amino acids. Looked up from germline, CDR1 is MNHEY and CDR2 is SVGAGI. V was pared by 4 bases and J by 16 bases, with 23 bases between. The CDR3 DNA reads as TGTGCCAGCAGTTTGGGGCGGGGGGACGCCCTCCGACATTTT. This encodes CASSLGRGDALRHF.

The chain combines TRBV18 with TRBJ2-7, with 7 bases aligning to TRBD2. With V trimmed by 6 bases and J by 0 bases, 8 bases remained unmatched. The CDR3 covers 15 residues. CDR1 and CDR2 (germline): KGHSH, LQKENI. The CDR3 bases are TGTGCCAGCTCGCGACTAGCAAAAATCTCCTACGAGCAGTACTTC. Translation gives CASSRLAKISYEQYF.

The V call is TRBV10-3, the J call TRBJ1-2; TRBD1 matches 9 bases. Per germline, CDR1 ENHRY and CDR2 SYGVKD. The junction had 10 bases not matched to a gene; V was cut back by 6 bases and J by 8 bases. The CDR3 contains 14 residues. The DNA for the CDR3 is TGTGCCATCAGCCTGGGACAGGGTAGCGACGGCTACACCTTC. It encodes CAISLGQGSDGYTF.

The CDR3 DNA reads TGTGCCAGTAGTGAGGGCCCACAAACCTACGAGCAGTACTTC. It specifies CASSEGPQTYEQYF. This chain links TRBV19 with TRBJ2-7; D perhaps matches TRBD2 (5 bases). The germline gives CDR1 LNHDA, CDR2 SQIVND (reference sequence). CDR3 length equals 14 residues. V gave up 5 bases and J gave up 2 bases, with 13 bases separating them.

The CDR3 nucleotides are TGTGCCAGCAGTCCCACACAGGGTTACGGCTACACCTTC. This encodes CASSPTQGYGYTF. The chain recombines TRBV28 with TRBJ1-2, with a possible D match to TRBD1 (6 bases). Germline V CDR1 and CDR2: MDHEN, SYDVKM. V was shortened by 5 bases and J by 8 bases, with 15 bases between the two germline ends. The CDR3 runs 13 residues.

This clone has just a few counts. V usage is TRBV6-6 and J usage is TRBJ1-5; TRBD1 matches 8 bases. The CDR3 runs to 14 residues. J lost 5 bases, V lost 5 bases, and 5 bases had no gene match. CDR1 and CDR2 from the germline V gene are MNHNY and SVGAGI (reference sequence). The CDR3 DNA reads TGTGCCAGCAGTCAGGGGGCGGGCGATCAGCCCCAGCATTTT. It translates to CASSQGAGDQPQHF.

The chain uses TRBV11-2 and TRBJ1-5; 7 bases align to TRBD1. This CDR3 is 15 amino acids long. CDR1 and CDR2 (germline): SGHAT, FQNNGV. V gave up 4 bases and J gave up 5 bases; unmatched junction bases: 8. The CDR3 here is CASSSGRRGDQPQHF. The CDR3 DNA is TGTGCCAGCAGCTCGGGTCGCAGGGGGGATCAGCCCCAGCATTTT.

This clone appeared once. The rearrangement uses TRBV28 and TRBJ1-5; D call uncertain. CDR3 size: 16 residues. V was trimmed by 3 bases and J by 1 base, leaving 13 bases between them. Germline V gene sequence: CDR1 MDHEN, CDR2 SYDVKM. DNA of the CDR3: TGTGCCAGCAGTTTCTCCGTGGAGGAGAGCAATCAGCCCCAGCATTTT. It is translated as CASSFSVEESNQPQHF.

The chain joins TRBV28 to TRBJ1-1, with TRBD1 identical over 7 bases. This CDR3 spans 15 amino acids. Looked up from germline, CDR1 is MDHEN and CDR2 is SYDVKM. The V segment lost 6 bases and the J segment 4 bases; nucleotides outside the gene matches: 11. In nucleotides, the CDR3 is TGTGCCAGCAGCCAGACAGGGCGCGAGGGCACTGAAGCTTTCTTT. Its translation is CASSQTGREGTEAFF.

This chain connects TRBV24-1 to TRBJ2-2; D is ambiguous. Trimming left V 6 bases short and J 4 bases short, with 11 bases between. Per the germline V gene, CDR1 is KGHDR and CDR2 is SFDVKD. The CDR3 length is 14 residues. CDR3 in amino acids: CATSRPGGTGELFF. CDR3 nucleotide sequence: TGTGCCACCAGTAGGCCAGGTGGCACCGGGGAGCTGTTTTTT.

This chain connects TRBV6-5 to TRBJ2-7; the match to TRBD1 covers 7 bases. The V gene end was trimmed by 2 bases and the J gene end by 6 bases; junction bases not matched to a gene: 7. CDR3 length equals 14 residues. Germline loops: CDR1 MNHEY, CDR2 SVGAGI. CDR3 loop: CASSYSQGVREQYF. CDR3 nucleotides: TGTGCCAGCAGTTACAGCCAGGGGGTACGCGAGCAGTACTTC.

The CDR3 sequence: CASSPPEDRGREQYF. In DNA, the CDR3 is TGTGCCAGCAGCCCTCCGGAGGACAGGGGGCGCGAGCAGTACTTC. This rearrangement joins TRBV13 to TRBJ2-7, with 11 bases identical to TRBD1. The CDR3 totals 15 residues. The germline V gene has CDR1 PRHDT and CDR2 FYEKMQ (reference sequence). Germline trimming cut 5 bases from V and 6 bases from J; bases unmatched to any gene: 9. The full variable domain, with the rest looked up from reference TRBV13 and TRBJ2-7, is AAGVIQSPRHLIKEKRETATLKCYPIPRHDTVYWYQQGPGQDPQFLISFYEKMQSDKGSIPDRFSAQQFSDYHSELNMSSLELGDSALYFCASSPPEDRGREQYFGPGTRLTVT.

The chain uses TRBV4-2 and TRBJ2-5; weak D call: TRBD2 (5 bases). From germline, CDR1 is LGHNA and CDR2 YNFKEQ. This CDR3 has 18 residues. Trimming shortened V by 3 bases and J by 4 bases, and 24 bases separated the two germline ends. The CDR3 sequence is CASSQSPSGQGRRETQYF. Written as DNA, the CDR3 is TGTGCCAGCAGCCAGTCCCCCAGCGGCCAAGGTCGTCGAGAGACCCAGTACTTC.

The genes are TRBV5-4 and TRBJ2-7; D call uncertain. Trimming removed 4 bases at V and 2 bases at J, with 10 bases between. Germline V lookup: CDR1 SGHNT, CDR2 YYREEE (reference sequence). The CDR3 spans 13 residues. CDR3 sequence: CASSLQQAYEQYF. The CDR3 bases are TGTGCCAGCAGCCTGCAACAAGCCTACGAGCAGTACTTC.

The chain couples TRBV3-1 (or the pseudogene TRBV3-2) to TRBJ1-2; D is ambiguous. V shed 1 base and J shed 4 bases, with 10 bases lying between them. This CDR3 region has 14 residues. Per the germline V gene, CDR1 is LGHDT and CDR2 is YNNKEL (reference sequence). This chain's CDR3 is CASSQVQDRYGYTF. CDR3 nucleotides: TGTGCCAGCAGCCAAGTTCAGGATCGCTATGGCTACACCTTC.

The gene calls are TRBV28 and TRBJ2-1; 7 nucleotides align to TRBD1. V was pared by 10 bases and J by 4 bases, with 13 bases of the junction left unmatched. The CDR3 sequence is 15 residues long. Germline V gives CDR1 MDHEN, CDR2 SYDVKM. CDR3 bases: TGTGCCATTGGGCCCCTGAGGGGGCTGTACAATGAGCAGTTCTTC. Encoded protein: CAIGPLRGLYNEQFF.

The chain has TRBV27 and TRBJ2-7, with TRBD2 identical over 12 bases. Germline V gene data show CDR1 as MNHEY and CDR2 as SMNVEV (reference sequence). Losses at the gene ends were 0 bases for V and 4 bases for J; bases not matched to a gene: 4. The CDR3 runs to 16 residues. CDR3 in DNA: TGTGCCAGCAGTTTATCTACTAGCGGGGGGATGTACGAGCAGTACTTC. Amino acid sequence: CASSLSTSGGMYEQYF.

V gene TRBV18 combines with J gene TRBJ2-1; TRBD1 is a possible D gene (5 bases). Trimming cost V 0 bases and J 3 bases, with 9 bases left between them. CDR3 length equals 15 residues. The germline V gene has CDR1 KGHSH and CDR2 LQKENI. CDR3 DNA sequence: TGTGCCAGCTCACCACCACGACAGAGCTACAATGAGCAGTTCTTC. Translated: CASSPPRQSYNEQFF.